This T cell receptor beta chain was profiled in a study of neurological immune-mediated disorders. In its sample, this clonotype was seen many times. TCRdb analysed the 5' RACE reads with MiXCR anew, one entry per CDR3 protein. The data show roughly 100,000 distinct CDR3 sequences, 3.5% to 4% seen once. Germline V gene data show CDR1 as DFQATT and CDR2 as SNEGSKA (reference sequence). The CDR3 covers 13 residues. V trimming: 4 bases; J trimming: 5 bases; junction bases outside the gene matches: 4. The sample consisted of PBMCs. The source of this sequence is a woman aged 18-29 years with multiple sclerosis. The chain couples TRBV20-1 to TRBJ2-1, with TRBD2 identical over 8 bases. CDR3 residues: CSATSGSHNEQFF. Here the CDR3 DNA reads TGCAGTGCTACCAGCGGGAGTCACAATGAGCAGTTCTTC.